The 5 T cell receptor beta chains below all came from one sample that was sequenced in a study of OX40 agonist ivuxolimab in advanced cancers. The data were produced by immunoSEQ multiplex PCR, yet TCRdb's version contains in-frame clones alone and is incomplete. The table lists around 45,000 clones, about nine tenths of them singletons, with around 1.1% in the top ten. The starting material was CD4+ or CD8+ T cells sorted from blood, obtained in a trial of the OX40 agonist ivuxolimab. Source of these receptors: an adult with an advanced solid tumor such as melanoma, head and neck, liver or kidney cancer.

J is TRBJ2-3 and V is TRBV5-4; the D is unclear. CDR1 is SGHNT, CDR2 YYREEE, per germline (reference sequence). V was shortened by 0 bases and J by 0 bases, with 8 bases between the two germline ends. The CDR3 spans 15 residues. The chain's CDR3 is CASSLELRSTDTQYF. CDR3 sequence (DNA): TGTGCCAGCAGCTTGGAATTGCGGAGCACAGATACGCAGTATTTT.

The sample holds a few counts of this clone. This sequence joins TRBV19 and TRBJ1-5; tentatively, D is TRBD1 (5 bases). The CDR3 consists of 18 residues. V lost 4 bases and J 0 bases, leaving 19 bases between the germline ends. Germline CDR1 is LNHDA and CDR2 is SQIVND (reference sequence). CDR3 in DNA: TGTGCCAGTAGTAGGGGACCGCAGAAAATTAATAGCAATCAGCCCCAGCATTTT. It is translated as CASSRGPQKINSNQPQHF.

This clone was recorded once. In DNA, the CDR3 is TGTGCCAGCAGCTTAACCCCCGGGTCGGATACGCAGTATTTT. Its protein product is CASSLTPGSDTQYF. The chain is built from TRBV7-3 and TRBJ2-3; D unresolved. CDR1 and CDR2 (germline): SGHTA, FQGTGA. The ends were cut back, 0 bases at V and 6 bases at J, with 10 bases in the middle. The CDR3 has 14 amino acids.

The V and J genes are TRBV27 and TRBJ2-1; 14 bases agree with TRBD2. The CDR3 is made up of 16 amino acids. Germline CDR1 and CDR2: MNHEY and SMNVEV (reference sequence). V was pared by 6 bases and J by 6 bases, with 7 bases of the junction left unmatched. The CDR3 sequence is CASRGLAGGPINEQFF. The CDR3 DNA sequence: TGTGCCAGCAGAGGACTAGCGGGAGGCCCTATCAATGAGCAGTTCTTC.

This clone was detected a few times. The chain couples TRBV30 to TRBJ1-6; TRBD1 is a possible D gene (5 bases). This CDR3 contains 15 residues. The V and J ends lost 0 bases and 9 bases respectively, with 15 bases between them. The germline gives CDR1 GTSNPN, CDR2 SVGIG (reference sequence). The CDR3 sequence is CAWSVLLGLGSPLHF. Here the CDR3 DNA reads TGTGCCTGGAGTGTTCTATTGGGACTTGGTTCACCCCTCCACTTT.